The TCR beta chain under discussion was sequenced for a study of regulatory T cells in long-lasting Graves disease. Study context: The term persistent Graves' disease signified upward of 5 years on antithyroid drugs with positive TSH receptor antibodies.

Arm-PCR with iRepertoire HTBI primers amplified the CDR3 regions for these TCR beta libraries. TCRdb processed the multiplex PCR reads anew with MiXCR; each CDR3 protein has one entry. The data show 700,000 or so distinct CDR3 sequences, around 32% seen once. This clonotype has only a few counts. Time point of the sample: persistent/refractory GD, antithyroid drugs over 5 years with positive TRAb. RNA isolated from PBMCs was used to make the TCR library. V shed 5 bases and J 6 bases; nucleotides not matched to a gene: 11. This CDR3 region has 15 residues. From germline, CDR1 is KGHSH and CDR2 LQKENI. The receptor comes from a female donor with Graves disease. The chain combines TRBV18 with TRBJ2-7; 9 nucleotides match TRBD1. The sequences come from peripheral blood mononuclear cells (PBMCs), collected when the disease was refractory, from a patient treated with antithyroid drugs. CDR3 DNA sequence: TGTGCCAGCTCATCGCCCCGGGACAGGGTCGGCGAGCAGTACTTC. It specifies CASSSPRDRVGEQYF.